The table lists the clone carrying this TCR beta chain with a count of one. Its antigen is still unknown. This record belongs to a study of OX40 agonist ivuxolimab in advanced cancers. Study details: Treatment of patients was with ivuxolimab, an agonistic anti-OX40 (CD134) antibody. Dosing consisted of intravenous ivuxolimab at 0.01 to 10 mg/kg every 2 weeks. Treatment received earlier with anti-PD-1, anti-PD-L1 or anti-CTLA-4 agents was allowed, and roughly 40% had some.

Points from the study as a whole: Relative to CD4+ cells, CD8+ T cells on average had more expanded clones.

Produced via immunoSEQ multiplex PCR; TCRdb's table is partial and in-frame only. This sample has 67,000 or so clones; 80% to 90% occur once, and the top ten carry under 3.5%. Material: CD4+ or CD8+ T cells sorted from blood, obtained in a trial of the OX40 agonist ivuxolimab. The receptor's source is an adult with an advanced solid tumor such as melanoma, head and neck, liver or kidney cancer.

The DNA for the CDR3 is TGTGCCAGCAGTTTTGGTACAGGGGGCCAGCCCCAGCATTTT. Its protein product is CASSFGTGGQPQHF. The chain recombines TRBV27 with TRBJ1-5; 9 bases map to TRBD1. The ends lost 3 bases at V and 7 bases at J; junction bases unmatched: 4. The CDR3 spans 14 residues. Germline V gene sequence: CDR1 MNHEY, CDR2 SMNVEV (reference sequence).